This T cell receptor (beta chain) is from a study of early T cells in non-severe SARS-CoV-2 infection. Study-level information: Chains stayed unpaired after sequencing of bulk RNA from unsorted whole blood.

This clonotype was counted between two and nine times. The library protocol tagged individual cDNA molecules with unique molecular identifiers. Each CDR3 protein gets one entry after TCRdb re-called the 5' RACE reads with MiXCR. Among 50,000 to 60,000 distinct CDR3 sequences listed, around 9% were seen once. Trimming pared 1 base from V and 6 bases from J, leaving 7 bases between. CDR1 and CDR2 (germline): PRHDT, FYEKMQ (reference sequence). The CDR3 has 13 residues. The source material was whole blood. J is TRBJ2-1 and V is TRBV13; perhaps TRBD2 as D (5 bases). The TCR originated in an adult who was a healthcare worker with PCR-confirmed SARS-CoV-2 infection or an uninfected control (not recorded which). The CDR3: CASSLVAGNEQFF. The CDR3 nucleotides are TGTGCCAGCAGCTTAGTGGCGGGCAATGAGCAGTTCTTC.